This record concerns one TCR beta chain sequence. Its antigen is undetermined. This specimen comes from a study of cytomegalovirus exposure and HLA in healthy donors. All the people who gave samples were healthy bone marrow donors. Findings and limits, study-wide: CMV serostatus was the sole immune exposure information available.

PCR used 60 Vbeta primers and 13 Jbeta primers. The protocol was immunoSEQ multiplex PCR, while the TCRdb copy is restricted to in-frame clones and leaves out a portion. The profile covers around 54,000 clones, with less than 85% appearing a single time and less than 4% taken by the ten largest. The sequence was obtained from a woman aged 18-30 years in good health and CMV-seronegative. The sequenced sample was PBMCs.

CDR3 loop: CATSISPSGFYEQYF. For the CDR3, the DNA is TGTGCCACCAGCATTTCCCCTAGCGGCTTCTACGAGCAGTACTTC. The V and J genes are TRBV15 and TRBJ2-7; 7 nucleotides match TRBD2. CDR1 and CDR2 (germline): LNHNV, YYDKDF (reference sequence). The CDR3 spans 15 residues. Trimming at V came to 4 bases and at J to 3 bases, leaving 9 bases not matched to a gene.